A single sample is the source of the 14 T cell receptor beta chains below, sequenced in a study of cytomegalovirus exposure and HLA in healthy donors. Vbeta (60) and Jbeta (13) primers were used in the PCR. The method was immunoSEQ multiplex PCR; TCRdb's version includes in-frame clones alone and lacks a portion of them. The sample has 60,000 to 90,000 clones, less than 75% seen once; the top ten hold 7.5% to 8%. The sample taken for sequencing was PBMCs. Every receptor here comes from a man in his forties or fifties in good health and CMV-seropositive.

There are a few counts of this clone. The chain carries TRBV29-1 and TRBJ1-2, with 9 bases fitting TRBD1. Germline V gene data show CDR1 as SQVTM and CDR2 as ANQGSEA. The CDR3 spans 13 residues. Unmatched junction bases numbered 11, after V lost 5 bases and J lost 10 bases. CDR3 coding DNA: TGCAGCGTTAACCCCGGGACAGGGCGGGTCTACACCTTC. This gives the protein CSVNPGTGRVYTF.

This clone was observed a few times. V is TRBV30 and J is TRBJ1-2; D gene unclear. The ends were cut back, 4 bases at V and 8 bases at J, with 17 bases in the middle. Per the germline V gene, CDR1 is GTSNPN and CDR2 is SVGIG (reference sequence). This CDR3 spans 13 amino acids. The DNA for the CDR3 is TGTGCCTGGAAGTGGGTTTTTCGGGGAGGCTACACCTTC. Its translation: CAWKWVFRGGYTF.

This clone came up a few times. The V gene is TRBV18, the J gene TRBJ2-7, with D possibly TRBD1 on 5 matching bases. Trimming left V 3 bases short and J 2 bases short, with 11 bases between. Germline V lookup: CDR1 KGHSH, CDR2 LQKENI. The CDR3 covers 14 residues. The CDR3 region has the DNA TGTGCCAGCTCACCTAAGACAGACCCCTACGAGCAGTACTTC. Amino acid sequence: CASSPKTDPYEQYF.

The J gene is TRBJ2-7, the V gene TRBV5-1, with TRBD1 matching over 9 bases. With 3 bases clipped from V and 5 bases from J, the junction kept 12 bases outside the gene matches. The CDR3 has 16 amino acids. The germline CDR1 and CDR2 sequences are SGHRS and YFSETQ. The CDR3, as DNA: TGCGCCAGCAGCTCAAATCCACAGGGGGCCTCTCACGAGCAGTACTTC. Amino acid sequence: CASSSNPQGASHEQYF. Based on the CDR3 plus reference TRBV5-1 and TRBJ2-7, the full variable domain is KAGVTQTPRYLIKTRGQQVTLSCSPISGHRSVSWYQQTPGQGLQFLFEYFSETQRNKGNFPGRFSGRQFSNSRSEMNVSTLELGDSALYLCASSSNPQGASHEQYFGPGTRLTVT.

This clone was observed a handful of times. V and J are TRBV6-5 and TRBJ1-5, with D perhaps matching TRBD1 (5 bases). There are 15 residues in the CDR3. V was clipped by 0 bases and J by 0 bases, with 6 bases between them. CDR1 is MNHEY, CDR2 SVGAGI, per germline. CDR3 in amino acids: CASSYSGDSNQPQHF. The CDR3 DNA reads as TGTGCCAGCAGTTACTCAGGGGATAGCAATCAGCCCCAGCATTTT.

The chain employs TRBV29-1 and TRBJ1-2; D is uncertain. Germline V gene sequence: CDR1 SQVTM, CDR2 ANQGSEA. The CDR3 is 13 residues long. With 3 bases removed from V and 4 bases from J, the gap between germline ends came to 12 bases. The CDR3 nucleotides read TGCAGCGTTGATGATTCAGGTCCCTATGGCTACACCTTC. Its protein is CSVDDSGPYGYTF.

V is TRBV7-9 and J is TRBJ2-2; D ambiguous. This CDR3 has 15 amino acids. The V gene's germline CDR1 is SEHNR and CDR2 FQNEAQ (reference sequence). V lost 4 bases and J lost 0, with 9 bases in between. The CDR3 nucleotides are TGTGCCAGCAGCTCCGACACCACGAACACCGGGGAGCTGTTTTTT. It specifies CASSSDTTNTGELFF.

The V gene is TRBV19, the J gene TRBJ2-7, with D tentatively TRBD2 (7 bases). V was pared by 9 bases and J by 5 bases, with 17 bases between. The germline V gene encodes CDR1 LNHDA and CDR2 SQIVND (reference sequence). CDR3 length: 13 amino acids. This CDR3 is CASRRGPEDEQYF. CDR3 DNA: TGTGCCAGCCGGCGGGGGCCGGAGGACGAGCAGTACTTC.

This clone was picked up a small number of times. The rearrangement joins TRBV9 to TRBJ2-2; TRBD2 matches at 11 bases. This CDR3 spans 18 amino acids. V lost 2 bases and J lost 8; bases outside the gene matches: 14. In germline, CDR1 is SGDLS, CDR2 YYNGEE. CDR3 in DNA: TGTGCCAGCAGCGTGGCGGGACTAGCGGTCCTACGTCCGGGGGAGCTGTTTTTT. Residues: CASSVAGLAVLRPGELFF.

The rearrangement joins TRBV5-8 to TRBJ1-5, with 9 bases that match TRBD1. The CDR3 spans 15 residues. V lost 5 bases and J lost 4; bases outside the gene matches: 7. Germline V CDR1 and CDR2: SGHTS, YDEGEE. The CDR3 bases are TGTGCCAGCAGGGGGGGACAGGGTCGGAATCAGCCCCAGCATTTT. This codes for CASRGGQGRNQPQHF.

V is TRBV30 and J is TRBJ1-2, with no clear D. Looked up from germline, CDR1 is GTSNPN and CDR2 is SVGIG (reference sequence). The CDR3 runs to 12 residues. Trimming removed 2 bases from V and 5 bases from J, with 9 bases in between. CDR3 nucleotide sequence: TGTGCCTGGAGTATGTCCGGTTATGGCTACACCTTC. Its protein product is CAWSMSGYGYTF. Variable domain in full (rest from reference TRBV30 and TRBJ1-2): SQTIHQWPATLVQPVGSPLSLECTVEGTSNPNLYWYRQAAGRGLQLLFYSVGIGQISSEVPQNLSASRPQDRQFILSSKKLLLSDSGFYLCAWSMSGYGYTFGSGTRLTVV.

V usage is TRBV19 and J usage is TRBJ1-1; D is possibly TRBD1 (5 bases). Germline V gene sequence: CDR1 LNHDA, CDR2 SQIVND (reference sequence). This CDR3 has 13 amino acids. V lost 8 bases and J 5 bases, leaving 15 bases between the germline ends. CDR3 amino acids: CASFHQGGTEAFF. The CDR3 coding sequence is TGTGCCAGTTTTCACCAGGGAGGGACTGAAGCTTTCTTT.

The chain joins TRBV29-1 to TRBJ2-2; the match to TRBD2 covers 9 bases. From germline, CDR1 is SQVTM and CDR2 ANQGSEA. V shed 3 bases, J shed 4 bases, and the junction held 3 bases outside the gene matches. This CDR3 comprises 14 residues. CDR3 in DNA: TGCAGCGTTGACCTAGCGGGAAGCACCGGGGAGCTGTTTTTT. Amino acid sequence: CSVDLAGSTGELFF.

CDR3 sequence: CAWSVKRNTEAFF. As DNA, the CDR3 is TGTGCCTGGAGTGTGAAGAGAAACACTGAAGCTTTCTTT. The chain links TRBV30 to TRBJ1-1; D gene ambiguous. The CDR3 is 13 amino acids. The V and J ends lost 0 bases and 2 bases respectively, with 7 bases between them. CDR1 is GTSNPN and CDR2 is SVGIG in the germline V gene (reference sequence).